This TCR beta chain is drawn from a study of vaccination and CD4 T cells after COVID-19. Noted treatment: approximately 9-day PBMC culture with coronavirus spike peptide pools or control peptides (ViraFEST assay). No prior SARS-CoV-2 infection occurred in healthy vaccine recipients, per negative nucleocapsid antibodies before and after vaccination. This CDR3 has 16 amino acids. The germline CDR1 and CDR2 sequences are MGHDK and SYGVNS. V was clipped by 2 bases and J by 9 bases, with 22 bases between them. Cultured CD4+ T cells had their DNA profiled by the Oncomine TCR Beta short-read assay. Each CDR3 protein is one row after TCRdb ran MiXCR on the PCR reads. The sample includes around 20,000 distinct CDR3 sequences, approximately 59% of them seen just once. As for this clonotype: What it recognizes is unknown.

The TCR sequence derives from a human donor who received a COVID-19 vaccine. The V gene is TRBV25-1, the J gene TRBJ1-1; no clear D gene. Sequencing used CD4+ T cells from blood, cultured in vitro, obtained after SARS-CoV-2 vaccination. The CDR3 is CASSERSAGSGSQAFF. The CDR3 nucleotides are TGTGCCAGCAGTGAAAGATCTGCAGGCTCCGGCTCTCAAGCTTTCTTT.